The clone carrying this T cell receptor (beta chain) has a handful of counts. Germline lookup yields CDR1 SEHNR and CDR2 FQNEAQ (reference sequence). There are 13 residues in the CDR3. Trimming took off 0 bases at V and 10 bases at J, with 7 bases between the two ends. A single record per CDR3 protein comes from TCRdb applying MiXCR to the 5' RACE reads. The sample has about 11,000 distinct CDR3 sequences, about 30% seen once. The sorted Tregs were CD4+CD25+CD127-/low cells. The specimen sequenced was Tregs sorted from a lymph node. The rearrangement joins TRBV7-9 to TRBJ1-6; D gene ambiguous. The sequence derives from a female donor with breast cancer. In DNA form, the CDR3 reads TGTGCCAGCAGCTTAGCGACGGGATCACCCCTCCACTTT. Its translation is CASSLATGSPLHF.